These T cell receptor beta chains were read from a single sample in a study of blood T cell repertoires in COVID-19. Clones were read by immunoSEQ multiplex PCR, and TCRdb kept only the in-frame ones, dropping some. The sample holds roughly 160,000 clones, 83% seen once. The sequencing input was peripheral blood. These receptors were taken from a woman in her 70s who had recovered from COVID-19. Both conserved end residues are part of each CDR3. A D gene is named only where the DNA matches it firmly. Not every row has a clone size; where given, it reads once, few, many or a size class.

v_call: TRBV29-1
j_call: TRBJ2-7
d_call: -
clone_size: -
cdr3_nt: TGCAGCGTTGGGTACACCCAATACGAGCAGTACTTC
cdr3_aa: CSVGYTQYEQYF

v_call: TRBV3-1/TRBV3-2
j_call: TRBJ1-5
d_call: TRBD1
clone_size: -
cdr3_nt: TGTGCCAGCAGCCGGGACAGGGGGCTTGGGGATCAGCCCCAGCATTTT
cdr3_aa: CASSRDRGLGDQPQHF

v_call: TRBV10-3
j_call: TRBJ2-7
d_call: -
clone_size: -
cdr3_nt: TGTGCCATCAGTGAGTCGACTTACGAGCAGTACTTC
cdr3_aa: CAISESTYEQYF

v_call: TRBV19
j_call: TRBJ1-1
d_call: -
clone_size: few
cdr3_nt: TGTGCCAGTGGGCACACGAACACTGAAGCTTTCTTT
cdr3_aa: CASGHTNTEAFF

v_call: TRBV6-1
j_call: TRBJ1-5
d_call: -
clone_size: -
cdr3_nt: TGTGCCAGCAGTGAAGGAGGTCAGTTCGATCAGCCCCAGCATTTT
cdr3_aa: CASSEGGQFDQPQHF

v_call: TRBV10-2
j_call: TRBJ2-7
d_call: TRBD1
clone_size: -
cdr3_nt: TGCGCCAGCTCTACCCAGGGACAGGGGAAGCAGTACTTC
cdr3_aa: CASSTQGQGKQYF

v_call: TRBV14
j_call: TRBJ1-3
d_call: -
clone_size: -
cdr3_nt: TGTGCCAGCAGCCAACTAGGGGCAACTGGAAACACCATATATTTT
cdr3_aa: CASSQLGATGNTIYF

v_call: TRBV27
j_call: TRBJ1-2
d_call: -
clone_size: -
cdr3_nt: TGTGCCAGCAGCCCACAGGGTGGGAGGGGTGGCTACACCTTC
cdr3_aa: CASSPQGGRGGYTF

v_call: TRBV5-5
j_call: TRBJ2-7
d_call: -
clone_size: once
cdr3_nt: TGTGCCAGCAGCTTCGACCTAGACGAGCAGTACTTC
cdr3_aa: CASSFDLDEQYF

v_call: TRBV5-1
j_call: TRBJ1-2
d_call: TRBD1
clone_size: -
cdr3_nt: TGCGCCAGCAGCCAGGGGGACAGGTTAGGGGACTATGGCTACACCTTC
cdr3_aa: CASSQGDRLGDYGYTF

v_call: TRBV7-2
j_call: TRBJ1-3
d_call: -
clone_size: -
cdr3_nt: TGTGCCAGCAGCTTGCGGCAGGGGAGCTCTGGAAACACCATATATTTT
cdr3_aa: CASSLRQGSSGNTIYF

v_call: TRBV25-1
j_call: TRBJ1-3
d_call: -
clone_size: -
cdr3_nt: TGTGCCAGCCTGCCCACGGCTGGAAACACCATATATTTT
cdr3_aa: CASLPTAGNTIYF

v_call: TRBV6-2/TRBV6-3
j_call: TRBJ2-4
d_call: -
clone_size: -
cdr3_nt: TGTGCCAGCAGTTACCCGCGCGGGTGGGGAGCCAAAAACATTCAGTACTTC
cdr3_aa: CASSYPRGWGAKNIQYF

v_call: TRBV5-1
j_call: TRBJ2-3
d_call: -
clone_size: -
cdr3_nt: TGCGCCAGCAGCTTGGATCTGAGAGGGCCCACAGATACGCAGTATTTT
cdr3_aa: CASSLDLRGPTDTQYF

v_call: TRBV18
j_call: TRBJ1-2
d_call: -
clone_size: -
cdr3_nt: TGTGCCAGCTCACCACCGACCGTGGGGCCCCAGTTC
cdr3_aa: CASSPPTVGPQF

v_call: TRBV18
j_call: TRBJ2-7
d_call: -
clone_size: -
cdr3_nt: TGTGCCAGCTCCCCCAGGGGTGGCTGGGAGCAGTACTTC
cdr3_aa: CASSPRGGWEQYF

v_call: TRBV19
j_call: TRBJ1-4
d_call: -
clone_size: -
cdr3_nt: TGTGCCAGTAGTGAATGGACAGCGCCAACTAATGAAAAACTGTTTTTT
cdr3_aa: CASSEWTAPTNEKLFF

v_call: TRBV5-1
j_call: TRBJ2-3
d_call: -
clone_size: few
cdr3_nt: TGCGCCAGCAGCTTGGCCGTCTCAGATACGCAGTATTTT
cdr3_aa: CASSLAVSDTQYF

v_call: TRBV19
j_call: TRBJ1-4
d_call: TRBD1
clone_size: -
cdr3_nt: TGTGCCAGTCGGGACAGGGGGAGGAGTAATGAAAAACTGTTTTTT
cdr3_aa: CASRDRGRSNEKLFF

v_call: TRBV18
j_call: TRBJ1-1
d_call: TRBD1
clone_size: -
cdr3_nt: TGTGCCAGCTCACCCTCAGGGGGCACTGAAGCTTTCTTT
cdr3_aa: CASSPSGGTEAFF

v_call: TRBV5-1
j_call: TRBJ2-5
d_call: TRBD2
clone_size: -
cdr3_nt: TGCGCCAGCAGAGAAGGGACTAGCGGGGACCAAGAGACCCAGTACTTC
cdr3_aa: CASREGTSGDQETQYF

v_call: TRBV7-3
j_call: TRBJ2-1
d_call: TRBD2
clone_size: -
cdr3_nt: TGTGCCAGCAGCTCCAGGGGACTAGTCAATGAGCAGTTCTTC
cdr3_aa: CASSSRGLVNEQFF

v_call: TRBV14
j_call: TRBJ1-4
d_call: -
clone_size: -
cdr3_nt: TGTGCCAGCAGCTACCTCCGGTCAGGAAATGAAAAACTGTTTTTT
cdr3_aa: CASSYLRSGNEKLFF

v_call: TRBV10-3
j_call: TRBJ2-1
d_call: -
clone_size: -
cdr3_nt: TGTGCCATCAGTGAGTTGACTAGGCTGTTCTTC
cdr3_aa: CAISELTRLFF

v_call: TRBV5-1
j_call: TRBJ1-1
d_call: -
clone_size: few
cdr3_nt: TGCGCCAGCAGCCCACGCGCGGGAGCTAACACTGAAGCTTTCTTT
cdr3_aa: CASSPRAGANTEAFF

v_call: TRBV5-1
j_call: TRBJ2-7
d_call: -
clone_size: -
cdr3_nt: TGCGCCAGCCGGACGGGAAGCTCCTACGAGCAGTACTTC
cdr3_aa: CASRTGSSYEQYF

v_call: TRBV18
j_call: TRBJ2-7
d_call: TRBD2
clone_size: -
cdr3_nt: TGTGCCAGCTCGCACGGGAGAGCGGGGGGACGCTACGAGCAGTACTTC
cdr3_aa: CASSHGRAGGRYEQYF

v_call: TRBV18
j_call: TRBJ2-7
d_call: TRBD1
clone_size: -
cdr3_nt: TGTGCCAGCTCACCCTCCCCGGGACAGGCACAGCAGTACTTC
cdr3_aa: CASSPSPGQAQQYF

v_call: TRBV9
j_call: TRBJ2-7
d_call: TRBD2
clone_size: -
cdr3_nt: TGTGCCAGCAGCTCCCGACCGGGAGGGAGCTACGAGCAGTACTTC
cdr3_aa: CASSSRPGGSYEQYF

v_call: TRBV30
j_call: TRBJ1-6
d_call: -
clone_size: -
cdr3_nt: TGTGCCTGGACCAAAGGAGGTGGGCCGGCATACAATTCACCCCTCCACTTT
cdr3_aa: CAWTKGGGPAYNSPLHF

v_call: TRBV5-3
j_call: TRBJ2-1
d_call: TRBD2
clone_size: -
cdr3_nt: TGTGCCAGAAGCTCGACTAGCGGGGGGCCGAGCTCCTACAATGAGCAGTTCTTC
cdr3_aa: CARSSTSGGPSSYNEQFF